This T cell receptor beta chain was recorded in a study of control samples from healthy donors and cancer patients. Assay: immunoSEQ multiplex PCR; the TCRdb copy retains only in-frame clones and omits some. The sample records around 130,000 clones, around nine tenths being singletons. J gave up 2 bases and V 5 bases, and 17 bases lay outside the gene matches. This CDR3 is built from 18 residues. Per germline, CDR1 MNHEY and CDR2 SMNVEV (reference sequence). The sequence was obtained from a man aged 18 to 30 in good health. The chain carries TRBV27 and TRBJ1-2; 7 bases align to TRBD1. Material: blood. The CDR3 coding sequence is TGTGCCAGCAGTACCCAATCCCGCACAGGGGAAGCGAACTATGGCTACACCTTC. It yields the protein CASSTQSRTGEANYGYTF.